Below are 19 T cell receptor beta chains sequenced from a single sample in a study of shared clonotypes between healthy human individuals. Generated by immunoSEQ multiplex PCR, the TCRdb table keeps only in-frame clones and is missing some. The sample includes about 2 million clones, 85% to 95% seen only once; the top ten take roughly 1.2%. As defined, naive CD8 cells were CD45RO-negative and positively selected for CCR7, with terminally differentiated effector memory CD45RA+ cells excluded. Sequences were obtained from naive CD8+ T cells sorted from blood. The receptors were sampled from a man younger than 35 in good health.

The genes are TRBV30 and TRBJ1-2, with 7 bases lining up with TRBD1. Germline trimming cut 1 base from V and 6 bases from J; bases unmatched to any gene: 5. CDR3 length equals 13 residues. In germline, CDR1 is GTSNPN, CDR2 SVGIG (reference sequence). DNA for the CDR3: TGTGCCTGGAGTGCCCGACAGGGAGATGGCTACACCTTC. Its protein is CAWSARQGDGYTF.

The V call is TRBV5-1, the J call TRBJ2-7, with 7 bases matching TRBD1. The CDR3 loop spans 16 amino acids. V shed 1 base, J shed 2 bases, and the junction held 9 bases outside the gene matches. Germline CDR1 is SGHRS and CDR2 is YFSETQ. The CDR3 spells CASSLSPRDSPYEQYF. The CDR3 DNA follows: TGCGCCAGCAGCTTGTCCCCAAGGGACAGTCCCTACGAGCAGTACTTC. Variable domain in full (rest from reference TRBV5-1 and TRBJ2-7): KAGVTQTPRYLIKTRGQQVTLSCSPISGHRSVSWYQQTPGQGLQFLFEYFSETQRNKGNFPGRFSGRQFSNSRSEMNVSTLELGDSALYLCASSLSPRDSPYEQYFGPGTRLTVT.

This chain connects TRBV13 to TRBJ2-3; 8 nucleotides agree with TRBD2. Germline V gene data show CDR1 as PRHDT and CDR2 as FYEKMQ (reference sequence). With V trimmed by 0 bases and J by 2 bases, 4 bases remained unmatched. This CDR3 has 16 residues. This chain's CDR3 is CASSLGRGRPTDTQYF. The CDR3 coding sequence is TGTGCCAGCAGCTTAGGCCGCGGGAGGCCCACAGATACGCAGTATTTT.

The chain links TRBV28 to TRBJ2-7, with 8 bases that match TRBD1. The junction had 8 bases not matched to a gene; V was cut back by 7 bases and J by 0 bases. The germline gives CDR1 MDHEN, CDR2 SYDVKM. CDR3 length: 15 amino acids. The DNA for the CDR3 is TGTGCCAGCACCTCGCGGGACAGGAGCTCCTACGAGCAGTACTTC. Translated: CASTSRDRSSYEQYF.

The chain links TRBV25-1 to TRBJ2-1; 11 nucleotides align to TRBD2. Per germline, CDR1 MGHDK and CDR2 SYGVNS. Unmatched junction bases numbered 14, after V lost 8 bases and J lost 5 bases. The length of the CDR3 is 17 residues. Here the CDR3 reads CASRSGDPSGGNNEQFF. CDR3 nucleotide sequence: TGTGCCAGCCGCAGTGGGGACCCTAGCGGGGGGAACAATGAGCAGTTCTTC. Supplemented by reference TRBV25-1 and TRBJ2-1, the full variable domain reads EADIYQTPRYLVIGTGKKITLECSQTMGHDKMYWYQQDPGMELHLIHYSYGVNSTEKGDLSSESTVSRIRTEHFPLTLESARPSHTSQYLCASRSGDPSGGNNEQFFGPGTRLTVL.

V is TRBV18 and J is TRBJ2-1, with a tentative D call TRBD1 (7 bases). The CDR3 totals 15 residues. The V gene's germline CDR1 is KGHSH and CDR2 LQKENI. V lost 1 base to trimming and J lost 4 bases, with 11 bases between them. As DNA, the CDR3 is TGTGCCAGCTCACCACAGGGGGCGGGATACAATGAGCAGTTCTTC. It specifies CASSPQGAGYNEQFF.

This chain connects TRBV30 to TRBJ2-1, with 9 bases matching TRBD2. J lost 13 bases, V lost 4 bases, and 11 bases had no gene match. The germline gives CDR1 GTSNPN, CDR2 SVGIG (reference sequence). The length of the CDR3 is 13 residues. CDR3 bases: TGTGCCTGGACCGACGGGGCTAGCGGGGATCAGTTCTTC. It translates to CAWTDGASGDQFF.

This sequence joins TRBV19 and TRBJ1-1; D remains unclear. This CDR3 has 16 residues. V was shortened by 6 bases and J by 3 bases, with 20 bases between the two germline ends. The germline V gene has CDR1 LNHDA and CDR2 SQIVND (reference sequence). In DNA, the CDR3 is TGTGCCAGTAGGACCCCGTGGGTAGGAGACCACACTGAAGCTTTCTTT. Encoded protein: CASRTPWVGDHTEAFF.

This rearrangement joins TRBV19 to TRBJ2-7; D is ambiguous. This CDR3 spans 13 amino acids. The V and J ends lost 3 bases and 2 bases respectively, with 8 bases between them. Germline V gene data show CDR1 as LNHDA and CDR2 as SQIVND (reference sequence). CDR3 sequence (DNA): TGTGCCAGTAGTATGGCAAATACCTACGAGCAGTACTTC. As protein: CASSMANTYEQYF.

The J gene is TRBJ2-4, the V gene TRBV2; TRBD2 agrees at 10 bases. Germline CDR1 reads SNHLY; CDR2 reads FYNNEI. The CDR3 consists of 14 residues. V gave up 8 bases and J gave up 5 bases; unmatched junction bases: 6. DNA of the CDR3: TGTGCCAGCGGGGGAGCGGGAGGGGAAAACATTCAGTACTTC. It codes for CASGGAGGENIQYF.

Concerning this clone: Other DNA sequences in this sample translate to the same CDR3. This chain's CDR3 is CASSYGRGLGEQYF. DNA of the CDR3: TGTGCCAGCAGTTACGGCAGGGGATTGGGGGAGCAGTACTTC. The chain links TRBV6-5 to TRBJ2-7; the D gene is possibly TRBD1 (6 bases). Per germline, CDR1 MNHEY and CDR2 SVGAGI. V dropped 2 bases and J dropped 7 bases, with 15 bases sitting between them. CDR3 length: 14 residues.

This clone has just one count. This rearrangement joins TRBV10-3 to TRBJ2-1; no definite D call. With 4 bases removed from V and 9 bases from J, the gap between germline ends came to 1 base. The CDR3 totals 9 residues. Germline CDR1 and CDR2: ENHRY and SYGVKD. CDR3 amino acids: CAISVEQFF. In DNA form, the CDR3 reads TGTGCCATCAGTGTTGAGCAGTTCTTC.

This rearrangement joins TRBV7-9 to TRBJ2-7; TRBD1 might be the D (5 bases). Germline CDR1 and CDR2: SEHNR and FQNEAQ (reference sequence). The CDR3 spans 14 residues. Trimming removed 5 bases at V and 3 bases at J, with 14 bases between. This CDR3 reads CASSPTDTYYEQYF. The DNA of the CDR3 is TGTGCCAGCAGCCCGACAGACACTTACTACGAGCAGTACTTC.

The V and J genes are TRBV7-7 and TRBJ2-6; D not certain. In germline, CDR1 is SSHAT, CDR2 FNYEAQ (reference sequence). The length of the CDR3 is 13 residues. The CDR3 protein is CAILGAGANVLTF. In DNA form, the CDR3 reads TGTGCTATCTTGGGTGCTGGGGCCAACGTCCTGACTTTC.

The chain joins TRBV5-6 to TRBJ2-3, with unresolved D. The CDR3 totals 11 residues. V lost 4 bases, J lost 3 bases, and 3 bases lay in between. CDR1 and CDR2 from the germline V gene are SGHDT and YYEEEE. The CDR3 loop is CASSQTDTQYF. The DNA for the CDR3 is TGTGCCAGCAGCCAAACAGATACGCAGTATTTT.

This chain links TRBV10-2 with TRBJ2-3; D is ambiguous. Germline-derived CDR1 and CDR2 are WSHSY and SAAADI. V dropped 7 bases and J dropped 5 bases, with 10 bases sitting between them. CDR3 size: 12 residues. This CDR3 is CASTPGGDTQYF. For the CDR3, the DNA is TGCGCCAGCACCCCAGGTGGAGATACGCAGTATTTT.

The chain has TRBV4-3 and TRBJ1-2; D is unclear. CDR3 length equals 15 residues. Trimming left V 5 bases short and J 6 bases short, with 19 bases between. Looked up from germline, CDR1 is LGHNA and CDR2 is YSLEER. This CDR3 reads CASSDDLEVVHGYTF. The CDR3 nucleotides read TGCGCCAGCAGCGACGACCTAGAAGTTGTACATGGCTACACCTTC.

This clone has a single count. The gene calls are TRBV2 and TRBJ2-7, with D maybe TRBD2 (5 bases). Germline assignment: CDR1 SNHLY and CDR2 FYNNEI. The V end lost 3 bases, the J end lost 0 bases, and 9 bases lay between the germline ends. CDR3 length: 14 residues. The CDR3 loop reads CASSEAGRSYEQYF. The CDR3 DNA sequence: TGTGCCAGCAGTGAGGCGGGCCGCTCCTACGAGCAGTACTTC.

This clone has more than one count but fewer than ten. This chain joins TRBV4-1 and TRBJ2-7; D is uncertain. The germline V gene encodes CDR1 MGHRA and CDR2 YSYEKL. Trimming stripped 0 bases from V and 2 bases from J, with 11 bases between. The CDR3 totals 15 residues. CDR3 coding DNA: TGCGCCAGCAGCCAAGAACGGCAGCCCACCTACGAGCAGTACTTC. Protein product: CASSQERQPTYEQYF.